This TCR beta chain was sequenced in a study of blood T cells in healthy people across ages. A note on this clonotype: What it recognizes is unknown.

Alongside a J-beta primer mix, a sample-barcoded 5' primer served in a second PCR lasting about 7 to 11 cycles. TCRdb re-derived calls from the 5' RACE reads in MiXCR, one entry per CDR3 protein. The sample includes 730,000 or so distinct CDR3 sequences, approximately 43% of them seen just once. Study-level findings and limits: Changes in expanded clonotypes were possibly confounded, as the CMV status of donors was unknown. Aged donors had fewer naive CD4+ cells and lower diversity than long-lived donors.

The sample, 9 to 10 milliliters of peripheral blood, was drawn from each donor. No fewer than 7 million PBMCs went into each sample. The germline V gene encodes CDR1 PRHDT and CDR2 FYEKMQ (reference sequence). CDR3 length equals 15 residues. The sample was blood. V is TRBV13 and J is TRBJ2-5; maybe TRBD2 (5 bases). TRBJ2-7 explains the end of the DNA better; the J call may be wrong. The source of this sequence is a woman aged 55-75 years in good health. The DNA for the CDR3 is TGTGCCAGCAGCTTAGGACGGGGAAATGTATACGAGCAGTACTTC. Protein product: CASSLGRGNVYEQYF.